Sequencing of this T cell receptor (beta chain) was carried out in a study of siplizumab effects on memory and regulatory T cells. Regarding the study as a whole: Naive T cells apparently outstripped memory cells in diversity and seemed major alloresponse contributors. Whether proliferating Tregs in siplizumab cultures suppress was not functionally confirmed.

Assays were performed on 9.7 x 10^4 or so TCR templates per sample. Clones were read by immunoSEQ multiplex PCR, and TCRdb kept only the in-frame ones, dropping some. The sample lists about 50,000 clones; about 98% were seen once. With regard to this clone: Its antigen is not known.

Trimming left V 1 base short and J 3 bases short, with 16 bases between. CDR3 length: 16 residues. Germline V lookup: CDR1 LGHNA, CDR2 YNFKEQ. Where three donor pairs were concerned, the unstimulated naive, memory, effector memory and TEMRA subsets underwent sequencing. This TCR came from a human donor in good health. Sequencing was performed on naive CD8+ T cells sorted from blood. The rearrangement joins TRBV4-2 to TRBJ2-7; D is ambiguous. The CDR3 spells CASSQGLSQSHYEQYF. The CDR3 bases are TGTGCCAGCAGCCAAGGTCTGAGTCAATCCCACTACGAGCAGTACTTC.